This T cell receptor (beta chain) was obtained from a study of cytomegalovirus exposure and HLA in healthy donors. Study-wide findings and caveats: Later analysis reportedly placed an Asian-associated ancestry cluster below the roughly 680-donor mean in N-insertions.

The study sampled nominally healthy donors, though unrecorded immune exposures were likely. PCR involved 60 Vbeta and 13 Jbeta primers. Some clones are missing from TCRdb's copy, which holds only in-frame ones; the method was immunoSEQ multiplex PCR. This sample has 120,000 to 150,000 clones, with roughly four fifths found just once. On this clone itself: Its antigen is unidentified.

The TCR comes from a man aged 18 to 30 in good health and CMV-seropositive. The material sequenced was PBMCs.

The CDR3 is CASSVVAGKDEQFF. CDR3 DNA sequence: TGTGCCAGCAGCGTAGTTGCGGGTAAGGATGAGCAGTTCTTC. The chain is built from TRBV9 and TRBJ2-1; D might be TRBD2 (5 bases). CDR1 and CDR2 (germline): SGDLS, YYNGEE. This CDR3 contains 14 residues. Between the trimmed V and J ends, which lost 0 bases and 8 bases, there was a span of 12 bases.